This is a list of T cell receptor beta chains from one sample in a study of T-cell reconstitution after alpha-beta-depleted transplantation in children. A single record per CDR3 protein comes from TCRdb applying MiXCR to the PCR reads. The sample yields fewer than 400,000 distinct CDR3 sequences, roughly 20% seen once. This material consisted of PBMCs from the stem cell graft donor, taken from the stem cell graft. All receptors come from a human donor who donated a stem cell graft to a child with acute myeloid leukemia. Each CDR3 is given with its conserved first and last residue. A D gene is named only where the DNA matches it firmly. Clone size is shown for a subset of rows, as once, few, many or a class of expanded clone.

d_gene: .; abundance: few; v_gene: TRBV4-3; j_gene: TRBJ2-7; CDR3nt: TGCGCCAGCAGCCAAGACGGGACTCCCTCGACGGAGCAGTACTTC; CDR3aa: CASSQDGTPSTEQYF
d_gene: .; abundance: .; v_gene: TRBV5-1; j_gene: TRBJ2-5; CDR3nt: TGCGCCAGCAGCTTGTCTCCAGGCAAAGAGACCCAGTACTTC; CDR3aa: CASSLSPGKETQYF
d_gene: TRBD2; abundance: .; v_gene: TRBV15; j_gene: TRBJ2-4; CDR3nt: TGTGCCACCAGCAAGGGACTAGCGGGAAGAGCCAAAAACATTCAGTACTTC; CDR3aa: CATSKGLAGRAKNIQYF
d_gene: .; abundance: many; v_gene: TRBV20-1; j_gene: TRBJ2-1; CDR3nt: TGCAGTGCTAGAGACTCCCGGAGTGGCGGGTACAATGAGCAGTTCTTC; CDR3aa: CSARDSRSGGYNEQFF
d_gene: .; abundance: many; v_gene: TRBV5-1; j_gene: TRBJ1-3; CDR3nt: TGCGCCAGCAGCTTGGACCGGAGCTCTGGAAACACCATATATTTT; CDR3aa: CASSLDRSSGNTIYF
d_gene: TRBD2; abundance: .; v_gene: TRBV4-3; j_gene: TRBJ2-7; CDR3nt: TGCGCCAGCAGCCAAGATAGAGCGGGACGCACAATTTTTACCTACGAGCAGTACTTC; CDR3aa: CASSQDRAGRTIFTYEQYF
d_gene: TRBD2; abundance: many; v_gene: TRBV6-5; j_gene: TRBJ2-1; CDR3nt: TGTGCCAGCAACCGGGGGGGAGGCAATGAGCAGTTCTTC; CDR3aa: CASNRGGGNEQFF
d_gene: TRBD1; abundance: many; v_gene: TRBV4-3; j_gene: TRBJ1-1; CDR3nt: TGCGCCAGCAGCCTCGGGACAGAGAACACTGAAGCTTTCTTT; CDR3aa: CASSLGTENTEAFF
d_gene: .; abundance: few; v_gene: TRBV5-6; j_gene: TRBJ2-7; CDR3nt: TGTGCCAGCAGCTTGGGATATGCACGGAAAAGCTCCTACGAGCAGTACTTC; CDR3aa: CASSLGYARKSSYEQYF
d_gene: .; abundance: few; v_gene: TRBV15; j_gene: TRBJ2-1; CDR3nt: TGTGCCACCAGCAGAGATCGGACTTACAATGAGCAGTTCTTC; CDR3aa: CATSRDRTYNEQFF
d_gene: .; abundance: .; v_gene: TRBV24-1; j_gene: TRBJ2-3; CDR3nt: TGTGCCACCAGTAAAGGGACAGATACGCAGTATTTT; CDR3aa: CATSKGTDTQYF
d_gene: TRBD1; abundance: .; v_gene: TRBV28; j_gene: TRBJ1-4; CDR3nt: TGTGCCAGCAGCAGGACAGGGGGAAGTGAAAAACTGTTTTTT; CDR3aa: CASSRTGGSEKLFF
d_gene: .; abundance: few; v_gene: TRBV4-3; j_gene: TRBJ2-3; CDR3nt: TGCGCCAGCAGTTGGGGTTACGCAGATACGCAGTATTTT; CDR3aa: CASSWGYADTQYF
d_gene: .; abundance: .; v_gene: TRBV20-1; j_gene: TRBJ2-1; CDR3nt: TGCAGTGCTAGAATAAATGAGCAGTTCTTC; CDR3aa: CSARINEQFF
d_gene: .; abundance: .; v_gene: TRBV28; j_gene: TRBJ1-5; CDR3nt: TGTGCCAGCAGTGACGCGTCCTTTGACAATCAGCCCCAGCATTTT; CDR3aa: CASSDASFDNQPQHF
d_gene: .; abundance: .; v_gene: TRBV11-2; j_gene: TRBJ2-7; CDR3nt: TGTGCCAGCAGGCCCGCGGGGTACTCCTACGAGCAGTACTTC; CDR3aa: CASRPAGYSYEQYF
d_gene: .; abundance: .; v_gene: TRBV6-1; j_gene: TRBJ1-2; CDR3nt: TGTGCCAGCAGTAAAAGGGGGGAAGGCAGGGAGATCGATGGCTACACCTTC; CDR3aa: CASSKRGEGREIDGYTF
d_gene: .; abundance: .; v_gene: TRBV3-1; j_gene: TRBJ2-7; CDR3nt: TGTGCCACCTCCCAAGAGTCCTCTGTCAATAGCGGTTCCTACGAGCAGTACTTC; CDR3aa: CATSQESSVNSGSYEQYF
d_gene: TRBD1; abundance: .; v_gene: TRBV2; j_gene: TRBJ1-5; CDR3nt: TGTGCCAGCAGTGAACGGACAGGGGGCAATCAGCCCCAGCATTTT; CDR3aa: CASSERTGGNQPQHF
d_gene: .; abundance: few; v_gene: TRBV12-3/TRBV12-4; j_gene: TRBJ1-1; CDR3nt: TGTGCCAGCATTCGAGGGGCACCCTCGACTGAAGCTTTCTTT; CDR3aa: CASIRGAPSTEAFF
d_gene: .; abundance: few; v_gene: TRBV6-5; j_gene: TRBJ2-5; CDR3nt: TGTGCCAGCAGTTACCAAGGACGTCGGGAGACCCAGTACTTC; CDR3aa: CASSYQGRRETQYF
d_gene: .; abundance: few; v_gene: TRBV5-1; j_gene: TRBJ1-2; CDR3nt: TGCGCCAGCAGCTTGGAACATGGGCCTAGGGATGGCTACACCTTC; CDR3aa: CASSLEHGPRDGYTF
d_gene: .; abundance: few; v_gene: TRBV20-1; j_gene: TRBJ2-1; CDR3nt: TGCAGTGCTAGAAGGGGGGGAATCTCCTACAATGAGCAGTTCTTC; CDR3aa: CSARRGGISYNEQFF
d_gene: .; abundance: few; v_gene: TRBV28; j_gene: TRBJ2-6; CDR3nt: TGTGCCAGCAAAGCTGGGGCCAACGTCCTGACTTTC; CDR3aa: CASKAGANVLTF
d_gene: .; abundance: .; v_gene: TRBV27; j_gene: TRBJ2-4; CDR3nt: TGTGCCAGCAGTTCCCTAGGGCAGTTCAAAAACATTCAGTACTTC; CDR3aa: CASSSLGQFKNIQYF
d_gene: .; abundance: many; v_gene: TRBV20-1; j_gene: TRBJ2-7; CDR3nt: TGCAGTGCTAGACGGAACTACGAGCAGTACTTC; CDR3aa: CSARRNYEQYF
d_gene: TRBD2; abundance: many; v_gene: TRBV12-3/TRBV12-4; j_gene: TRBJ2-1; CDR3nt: TGTGCCAGCAGTTCTAGCGGGAGGATGGATGAGCAGTTCTTC; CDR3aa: CASSSSGRMDEQFF
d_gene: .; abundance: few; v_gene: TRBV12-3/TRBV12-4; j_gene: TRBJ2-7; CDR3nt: TGTGCCAGCAGTTTTTATCCAAGCGAGCAGTACTTC; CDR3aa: CASSFYPSEQYF
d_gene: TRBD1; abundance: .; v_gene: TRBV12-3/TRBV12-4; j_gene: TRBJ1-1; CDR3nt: TGTGCCAGCCGTCGTGGGACAGGGATTGACACTGAAGCTTTCTTT; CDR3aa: CASRRGTGIDTEAFF
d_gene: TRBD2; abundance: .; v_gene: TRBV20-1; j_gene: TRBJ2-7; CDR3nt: TGCAGTGCTAGAGGCCTGTATAGCGGGAGTTACGAGCAGTACTTC; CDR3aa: CSARGLYSGSYEQYF
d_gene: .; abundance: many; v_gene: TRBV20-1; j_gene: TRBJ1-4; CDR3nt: TGCAGTGCTCGGGGGGACACAGAAAAACTGTTTTTT; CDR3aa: CSARGDTEKLFF
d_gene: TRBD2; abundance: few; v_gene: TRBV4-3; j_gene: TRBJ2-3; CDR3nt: TGCGCCAGCAGCCAAGAAGTAGCGGGATTTTTCCCAGATACGCAGTATTTT; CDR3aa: CASSQEVAGFFPDTQYF
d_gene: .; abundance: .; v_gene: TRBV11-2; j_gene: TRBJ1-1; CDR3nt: TGTGCCAGCAGCCCCGGTGAGGAAGCTTTCTTT; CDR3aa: CASSPGEEAFF
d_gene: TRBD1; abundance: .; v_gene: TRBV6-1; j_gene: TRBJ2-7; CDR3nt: TGTGCCAGCAGTAGGGACAGAATACCCTCCTACGAGCAGTACTTC; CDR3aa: CASSRDRIPSYEQYF
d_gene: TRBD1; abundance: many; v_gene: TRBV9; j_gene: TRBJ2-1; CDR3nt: TGTGCCAGCAGCGGAGACGGGACAGGGGGCAATGAGCAGTTCTTC; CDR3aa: CASSGDGTGGNEQFF
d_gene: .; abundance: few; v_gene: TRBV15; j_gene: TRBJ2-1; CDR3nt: TGTGCCACCAGCAGAGATCGGGGTAGGGCCAATGAGCAGTTCTTC; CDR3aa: CATSRDRGRANEQFF
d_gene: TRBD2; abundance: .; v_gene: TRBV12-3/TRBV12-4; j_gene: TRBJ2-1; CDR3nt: TGTGCCAGCAGTTTAGGGCTAGCGGGAGGTGGTGAGCAGTTCTTC; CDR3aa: CASSLGLAGGGEQFF
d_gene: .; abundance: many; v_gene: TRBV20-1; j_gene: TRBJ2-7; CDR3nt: TGCAGTGCCAGAGATCTGACCGGGAGCCACGAGCAGTACTTC; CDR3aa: CSARDLTGSHEQYF
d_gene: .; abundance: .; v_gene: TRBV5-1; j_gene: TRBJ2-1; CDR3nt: TGCGCCAGCAGCCCGAGGGGCCCCTACAATGAGCAGTTCTTC; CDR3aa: CASSPRGPYNEQFF
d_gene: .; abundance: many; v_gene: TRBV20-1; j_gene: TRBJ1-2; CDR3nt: TGCAGTGCTAATTCCAACTATGGCTACACCTTC; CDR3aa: CSANSNYGYTF
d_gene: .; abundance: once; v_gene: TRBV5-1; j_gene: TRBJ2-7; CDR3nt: TGCGCCAGCAGCCCAAGTGGAGGTCTGAGCTCCTACGAGCAGTACTTC; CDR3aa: CASSPSGGLSSYEQYF
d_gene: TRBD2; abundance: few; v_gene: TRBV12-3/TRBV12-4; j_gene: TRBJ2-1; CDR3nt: TGTGCCAGCAGTTCGGGGGGGACCTCCCCTAATGAGCAGTTCTTC; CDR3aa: CASSSGGTSPNEQFF
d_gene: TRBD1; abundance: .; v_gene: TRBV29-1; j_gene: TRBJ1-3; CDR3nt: TGCAGCGTTGGGACAGGGAAGAACACCATATATTTT; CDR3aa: CSVGTGKNTIYF
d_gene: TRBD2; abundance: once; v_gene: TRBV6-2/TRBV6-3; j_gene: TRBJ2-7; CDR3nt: TGTGCCGCGGGACTAGTATTTGCCGAGCAGTACTTC; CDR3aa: CAAGLVFAEQYF
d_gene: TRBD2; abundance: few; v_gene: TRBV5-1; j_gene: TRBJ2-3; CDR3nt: TGCGCCAGCAGCTCCCCCTCGACTAGCGGGAGTCCAGATACGCAGTATTTT; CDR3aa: CASSSPSTSGSPDTQYF
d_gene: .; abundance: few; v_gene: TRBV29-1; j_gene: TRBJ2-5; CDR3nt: TGCAGCGTTGAAGATCTGTTTGAAAAGACCCAGTACTTC; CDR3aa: CSVEDLFEKTQYF
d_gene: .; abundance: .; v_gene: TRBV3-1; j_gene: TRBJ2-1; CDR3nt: TGTGCCAGCAGCCGGCGCGGCGGCAACAATGAGCAGTTCTTC; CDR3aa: CASSRRGGNNEQFF
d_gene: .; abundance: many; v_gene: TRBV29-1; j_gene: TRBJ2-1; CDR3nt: TGCAGCGTTGGGCAGGGGTCCTACAATGAGCAGTTCTTC; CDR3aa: CSVGQGSYNEQFF
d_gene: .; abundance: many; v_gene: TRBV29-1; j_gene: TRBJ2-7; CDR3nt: TGCAGCGTTCATACAGACTCCTACGAGCAGTACTTC; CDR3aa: CSVHTDSYEQYF
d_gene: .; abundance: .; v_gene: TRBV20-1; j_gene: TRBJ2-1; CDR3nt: TGCAGTGCGGAGAGGGGTTCTTACAATGAGCAGTTCTTC; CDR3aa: CSAERGSYNEQFF
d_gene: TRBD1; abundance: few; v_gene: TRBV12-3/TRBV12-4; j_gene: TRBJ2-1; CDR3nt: TGTGCCAGCAGTACCGGGACAGGCAACAATGAGCAGTTCTTC; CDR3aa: CASSTGTGNNEQFF
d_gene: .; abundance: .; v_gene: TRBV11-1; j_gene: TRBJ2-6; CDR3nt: TGTGCCAGCAGCAGACAAGGTGGGGGACTTGGTGGGGCCAACGTCCTGACTTTC; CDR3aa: CASSRQGGGLGGANVLTF
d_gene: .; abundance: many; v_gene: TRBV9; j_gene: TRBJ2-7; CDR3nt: TGTGCCAGCAGCGCAGGGTCCGGATACGAGCAGTACTTC; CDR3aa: CASSAGSGYEQYF
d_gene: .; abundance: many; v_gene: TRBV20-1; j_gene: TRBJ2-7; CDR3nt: TGCAGTGCCAGTACTCTCAGAGGACTCTACGAGCAGTACTTC; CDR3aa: CSASTLRGLYEQYF
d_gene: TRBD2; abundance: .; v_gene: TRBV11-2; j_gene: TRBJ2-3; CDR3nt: TGTGCCAGCAGCTTAAGGAGAGGGACTAGCGTAACAGATACGCAGTATTTT; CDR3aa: CASSLRRGTSVTDTQYF
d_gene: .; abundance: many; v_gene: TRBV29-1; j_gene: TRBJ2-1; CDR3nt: TGCAGCGTTGAAAAGGGGAATGAGCAGTTCTTC; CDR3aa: CSVEKGNEQFF
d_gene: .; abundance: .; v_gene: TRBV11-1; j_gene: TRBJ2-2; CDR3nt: TGTGCCAGCAGCCCGTCGGACGAGAACACCGGGGAGCTGTTTTTT; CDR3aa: CASSPSDENTGELFF
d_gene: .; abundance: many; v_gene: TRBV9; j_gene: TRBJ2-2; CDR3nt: TGTGCCAGCACCTTGACAGTGAACACCGGGGAGCTGTTTTTT; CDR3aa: CASTLTVNTGELFF
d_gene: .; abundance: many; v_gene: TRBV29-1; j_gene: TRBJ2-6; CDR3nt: TGCAGCGTCGGAGGGACATCTCTCTCTGGGGCCAACGTCCTGACTTTC; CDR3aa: CSVGGTSLSGANVLTF